Listed here is a single T cell receptor (beta chain). Its antigen remains unknown. On average about 100,000 T cells per donor were immunosequenced. This sample was included in a study of T cells in tuberculosis. Study at large: This South African cohort compared adolescents with or without latent tuberculosis against adults with active tuberculosis. Study-level points and caveats: Classification accuracy was 87% (AUROC approximately 0.89) with the GMM-specific repertoire. Active tuberculosis patients had shorter CDR3-alpha; the beta difference was nonsignificant.

The table came from immunoSEQ multiplex PCR; TCRdb's copy has only in-frame clones and leaves some out. This sample has some 23,000 clones, with around nine tenths found just once. Trimming pared 1 base from V and 10 bases from J, leaving 11 bases between. This CDR3 has 14 amino acids. Germline V gene lookup returns CDR1 LGHNT and CDR2 FRNRAP. The rearrangement joins TRBV12-5 to TRBJ1-6; D might be TRBD1 (6 bases). This clonotype was obtained from a donor aged 10-35 years with latent tuberculosis or without tuberculosis infection. Some clones in this sample may be carry-over from other donors' samples. The source material was PBMCs. The chain's CDR3 is CASGLGTDLSPLHF. The CDR3 DNA is TGTGCTAGTGGTTTGGGGACAGACCTCTCACCCCTCCACTTT. Based on the CDR3 plus reference TRBV12-5 and TRBJ1-6, the full variable domain is DARVTQTPRHKVTEMGQEVTMRCQPILGHNTVFWYRQTMMQGLELLAYFRNRAPLDDSGMPKDRFSAEMPDATLATLKIQPSEPRDSAVYFCASGLGTDLSPLHFGNGTRLTVT.